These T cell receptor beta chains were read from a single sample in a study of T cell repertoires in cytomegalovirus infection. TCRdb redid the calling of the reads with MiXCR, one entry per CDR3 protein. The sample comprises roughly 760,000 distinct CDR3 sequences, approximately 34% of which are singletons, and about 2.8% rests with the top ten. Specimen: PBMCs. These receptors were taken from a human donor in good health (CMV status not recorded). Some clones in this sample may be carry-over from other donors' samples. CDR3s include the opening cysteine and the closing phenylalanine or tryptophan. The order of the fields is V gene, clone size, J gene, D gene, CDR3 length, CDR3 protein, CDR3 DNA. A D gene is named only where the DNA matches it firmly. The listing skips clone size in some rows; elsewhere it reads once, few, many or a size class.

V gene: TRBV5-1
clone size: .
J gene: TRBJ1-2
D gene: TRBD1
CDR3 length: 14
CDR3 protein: CASSSGQGGDGYTF
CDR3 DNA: TGCGCCAGCAGCTCGGGACAGGGCGGCGATGGCTACACCTTC

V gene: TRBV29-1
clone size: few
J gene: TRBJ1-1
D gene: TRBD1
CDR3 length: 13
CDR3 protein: CSGYRGQGTEAFF
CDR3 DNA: TGCAGCGGTTACAGGGGGCAGGGCACTGAAGCTTTCTTT

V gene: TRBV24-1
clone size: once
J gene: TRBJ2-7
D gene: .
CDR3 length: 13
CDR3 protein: CATSDMNGYEQYF
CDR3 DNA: TGTGCCACCAGTGATATGAACGGCTACGAGCAGTACTTC

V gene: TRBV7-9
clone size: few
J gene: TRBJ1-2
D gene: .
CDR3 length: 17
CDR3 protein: CASSLVTRGRLNYGYTF
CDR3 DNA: TGTGCCAGCAGCTTAGTTACCCGGGGCAGGTTAAACTATGGCTACACCTTC

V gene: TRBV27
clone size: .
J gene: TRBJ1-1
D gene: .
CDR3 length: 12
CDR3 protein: CASSRLSGGAFF
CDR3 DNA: TGTGCCAGCAGCCGTTTGTCTGGGGGAGCTTTCTTT

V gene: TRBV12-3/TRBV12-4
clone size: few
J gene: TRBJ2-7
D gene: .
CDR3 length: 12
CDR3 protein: CASSLDWHEQYF
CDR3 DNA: TGTGCCAGCAGTTTAGATTGGCACGAGCAGTACTTC

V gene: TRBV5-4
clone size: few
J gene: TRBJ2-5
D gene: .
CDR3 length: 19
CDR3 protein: CASSWAWPRTVSTQETQYF
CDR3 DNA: TGTGCCAGCAGCTGGGCTTGGCCCCGGACCGTTAGTACTCAAGAGACCCAGTACTTC

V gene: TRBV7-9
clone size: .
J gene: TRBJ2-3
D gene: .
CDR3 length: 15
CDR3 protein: CASSLAGMGKNTQYF
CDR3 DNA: TGTGCCAGCAGCTTAGCGGGGATGGGGAAAAATACGCAGTATTTT

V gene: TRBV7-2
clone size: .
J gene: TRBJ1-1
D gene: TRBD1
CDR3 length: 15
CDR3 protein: CASSIAGQGKVEAFF
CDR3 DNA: TGTGCCAGCAGCATAGCGGGACAGGGCAAAGTTGAAGCTTTCTTT

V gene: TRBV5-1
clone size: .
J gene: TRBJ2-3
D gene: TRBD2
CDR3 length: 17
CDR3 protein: CASSSTKLSGSTDTQYF
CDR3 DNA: TGCGCCAGCAGCTCCACTAAACTTAGCGGGAGTACAGATACGCAGTATTTT

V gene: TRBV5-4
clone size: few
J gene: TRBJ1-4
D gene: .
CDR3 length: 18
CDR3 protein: CASSSLGDTKSSREKLFF
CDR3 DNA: TGTGCCAGCAGCTCCCTGGGGGATACGAAGAGTAGCCGTGAAAAACTGTTTTTT

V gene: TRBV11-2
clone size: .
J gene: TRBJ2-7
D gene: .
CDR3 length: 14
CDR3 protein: CASSLDVQAYEQYF
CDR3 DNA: TGTGCCAGCAGCTTAGATGTCCAGGCATACGAGCAGTACTTC

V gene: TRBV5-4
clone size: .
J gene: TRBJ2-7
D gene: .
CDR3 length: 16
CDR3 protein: CASSSRPRGSSYEQYF
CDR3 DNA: TGTGCCAGCAGCTCCCGTCCCAGGGGTAGTTCCTACGAGCAGTACTTC

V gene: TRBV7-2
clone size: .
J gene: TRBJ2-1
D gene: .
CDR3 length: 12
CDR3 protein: CASSPRYNEQFF
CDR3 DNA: TGTGCCAGCAGCCCTCGGTACAATGAGCAGTTCTTC

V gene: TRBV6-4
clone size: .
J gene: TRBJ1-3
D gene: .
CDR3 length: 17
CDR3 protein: CASSAIGQRQAGNTIYF
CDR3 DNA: TGTGCCAGCAGTGCCATAGGACAGCGCCAAGCTGGAAACACCATATATTTT

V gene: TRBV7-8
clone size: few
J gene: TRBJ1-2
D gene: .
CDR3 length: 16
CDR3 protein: CASSSGNPYFNYGYTF
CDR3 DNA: TGTGCCAGCAGCTCTGGAAATCCGTACTTTAACTATGGCTACACCTTC

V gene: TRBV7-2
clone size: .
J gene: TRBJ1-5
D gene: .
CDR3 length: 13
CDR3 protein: CASSAGTHQPQHF
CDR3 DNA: TGTGCCAGCAGCGCAGGGACACACCAGCCCCAGCATTTT

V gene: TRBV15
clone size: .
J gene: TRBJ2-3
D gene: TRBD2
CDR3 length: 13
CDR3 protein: CATSAGGTDTQYF
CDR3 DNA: TGTGCCACCTCTGCGGGGGGCACAGATACGCAGTATTTT

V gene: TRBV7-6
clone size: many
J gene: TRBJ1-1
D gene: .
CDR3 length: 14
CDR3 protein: CASSPGPGNTEAFF
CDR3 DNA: TGTGCCAGCAGTCCAGGTCCGGGGAACACTGAAGCTTTCTTT

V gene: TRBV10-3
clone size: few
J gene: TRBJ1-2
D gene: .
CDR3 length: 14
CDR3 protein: CAISVATLNYGYTF
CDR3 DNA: TGTGCCATCAGTGTAGCGACCCTTAACTATGGCTACACCTTC

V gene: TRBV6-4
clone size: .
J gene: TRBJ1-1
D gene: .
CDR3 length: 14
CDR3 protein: CASREDQGSTEAFF
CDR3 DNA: TGTGCCAGCAGGGAAGACCAGGGGAGCACTGAAGCTTTCTTT